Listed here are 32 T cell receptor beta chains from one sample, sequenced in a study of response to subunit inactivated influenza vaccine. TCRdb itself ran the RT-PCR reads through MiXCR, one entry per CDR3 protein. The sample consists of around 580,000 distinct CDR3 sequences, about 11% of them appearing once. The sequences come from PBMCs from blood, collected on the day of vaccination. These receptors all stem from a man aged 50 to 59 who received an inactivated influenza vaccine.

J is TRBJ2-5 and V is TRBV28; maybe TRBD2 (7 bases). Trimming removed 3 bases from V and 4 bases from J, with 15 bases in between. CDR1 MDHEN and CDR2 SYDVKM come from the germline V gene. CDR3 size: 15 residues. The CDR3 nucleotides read TGTGCCAGCAGTTTCGGGGGCTCGGGGGGAGAGACCCAGTACTTC. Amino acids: CASSFGGSGGETQYF.

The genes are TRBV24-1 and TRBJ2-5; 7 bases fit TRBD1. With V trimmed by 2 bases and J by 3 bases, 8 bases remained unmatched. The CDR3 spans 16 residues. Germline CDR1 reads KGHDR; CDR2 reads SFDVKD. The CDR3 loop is CATSDYRDSFEETQYF. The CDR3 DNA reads TGTGCCACCAGTGATTACCGGGACAGCTTTGAAGAGACCCAGTACTTC.

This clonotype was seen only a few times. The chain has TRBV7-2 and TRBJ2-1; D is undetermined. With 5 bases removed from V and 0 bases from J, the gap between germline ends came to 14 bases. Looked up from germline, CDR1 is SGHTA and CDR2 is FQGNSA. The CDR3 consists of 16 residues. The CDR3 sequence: CASSRHSDSSYNEQFF. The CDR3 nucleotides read TGTGCCAGCAGCCGTCATTCGGATAGCTCCTACAATGAGCAGTTCTTC.

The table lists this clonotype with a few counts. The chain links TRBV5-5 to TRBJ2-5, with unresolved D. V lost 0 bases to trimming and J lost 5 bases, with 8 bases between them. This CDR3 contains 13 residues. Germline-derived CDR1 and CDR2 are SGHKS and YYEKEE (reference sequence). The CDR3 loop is CASSLVPAETQYF. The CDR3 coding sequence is TGTGCCAGCAGCTTGGTGCCGGCCGAGACCCAGTACTTC.

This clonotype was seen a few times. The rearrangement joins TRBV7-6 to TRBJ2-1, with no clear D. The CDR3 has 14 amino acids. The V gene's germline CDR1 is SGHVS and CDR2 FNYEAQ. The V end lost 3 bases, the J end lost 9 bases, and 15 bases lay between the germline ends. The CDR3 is CASSLAVATGEQFF. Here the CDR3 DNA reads TGTGCCAGCAGCTTGGCCGTTGCAACGGGTGAGCAGTTCTTC.

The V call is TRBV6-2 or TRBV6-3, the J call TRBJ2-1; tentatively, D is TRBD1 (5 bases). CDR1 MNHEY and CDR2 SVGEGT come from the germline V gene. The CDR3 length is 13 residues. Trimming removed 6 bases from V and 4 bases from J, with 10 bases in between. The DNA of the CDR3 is TGTGCCAGCAGGAACGCAGGGTACAATGAGCAGTTCTTC. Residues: CASRNAGYNEQFF.

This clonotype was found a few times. CDR3 region: CSVKTGEAFF. The CDR3 DNA is TGCAGCGTAAAAACAGGGGAAGCTTTCTTT. The V call is TRBV29-1, the J call TRBJ1-1, with D maybe TRBD1 (6 bases). CDR1 is SQVTM and CDR2 is ANQGSEA in the germline V gene. The ends were cut back, 6 bases at V and 8 bases at J, with 10 bases in the middle. The CDR3 totals 10 residues.

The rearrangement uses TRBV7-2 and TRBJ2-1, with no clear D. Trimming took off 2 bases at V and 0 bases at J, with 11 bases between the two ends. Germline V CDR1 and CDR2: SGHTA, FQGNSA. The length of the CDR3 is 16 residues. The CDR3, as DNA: TGTGCCAGCAGCTTAATGTTGCCGAGCTCCTACAATGAGCAGTTCTTC. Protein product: CASSLMLPSSYNEQFF.

The CDR3 DNA reads as TGTGCCACCAGCAACCCCGGGACAGGGGGTTTTATTCGCACAGATACGCAGTATTTT. Amino acids: CATSNPGTGGFIRTDTQYF. V gene TRBV15 combines with J gene TRBJ2-3; 11 positions match TRBD1. CDR3 length: 19 amino acids. The V and J ends lost 4 bases and 1 base, in that order; junction bases with no gene match: 13. Germline V gene lookup returns CDR1 LNHNV and CDR2 YYDKDF (reference sequence).

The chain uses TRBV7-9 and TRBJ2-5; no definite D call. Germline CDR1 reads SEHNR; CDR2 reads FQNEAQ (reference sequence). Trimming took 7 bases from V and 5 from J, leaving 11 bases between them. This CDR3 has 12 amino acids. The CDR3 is CASIMVGETQYF. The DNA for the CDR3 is TGTGCCAGCATCATGGTAGGGGAGACCCAGTACTTC. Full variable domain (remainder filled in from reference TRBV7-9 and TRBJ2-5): DTGVSQNPRHKITKRGQNVTFRCDPISEHNRLYWYRQTLGQGPEFLTYFQNEAQLEKSRLLSDRFSAERPKGSFSTLEIQRTEQGDSAMYLCASIMVGETQYFGPGTRLLVL.

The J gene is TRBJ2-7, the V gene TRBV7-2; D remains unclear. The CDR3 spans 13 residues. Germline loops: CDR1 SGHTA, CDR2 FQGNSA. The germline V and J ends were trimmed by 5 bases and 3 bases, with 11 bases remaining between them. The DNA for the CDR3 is TGTGCCAGCAGCCCCAGTGGAATCTACGAGCAGTACTTC. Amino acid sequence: CASSPSGIYEQYF.

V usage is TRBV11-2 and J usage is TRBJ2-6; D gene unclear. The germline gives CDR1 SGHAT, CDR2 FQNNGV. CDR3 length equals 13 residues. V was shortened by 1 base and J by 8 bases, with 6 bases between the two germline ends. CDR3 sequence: CASSLAASNVLTF. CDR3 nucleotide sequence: TGTGCCAGCAGCTTAGCCGCCTCCAACGTCCTGACTTTC.

The CDR3 spells CASSLDFSDTQYF. DNA for the CDR3: TGTGCCAGCAGCTTGGACTTCTCAGATACGCAGTATTTT. The genes are TRBV11-2 and TRBJ2-3; a possible D gene is TRBD2 (5 bases). Germline V gives CDR1 SGHAT, CDR2 FQNNGV. Deletions cut 3 bases from V and 4 bases from J, with 8 bases between. The CDR3 runs to 13 residues.

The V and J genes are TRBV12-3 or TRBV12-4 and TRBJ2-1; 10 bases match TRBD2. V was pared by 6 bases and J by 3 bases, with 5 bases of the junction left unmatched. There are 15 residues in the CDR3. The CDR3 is CASRARTSGYNEQFF. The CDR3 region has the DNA TGTGCCAGCAGAGCCAGGACTAGCGGCTACAATGAGCAGTTCTTC.

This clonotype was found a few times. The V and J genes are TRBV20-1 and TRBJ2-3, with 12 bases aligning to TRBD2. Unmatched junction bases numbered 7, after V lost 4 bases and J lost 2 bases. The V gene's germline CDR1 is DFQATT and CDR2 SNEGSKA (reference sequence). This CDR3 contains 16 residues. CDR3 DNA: TGCAGTGCTATTGGGGCTAGCGGGAGGGTCACAGATACGCAGTATTTT. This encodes CSAIGASGRVTDTQYF.

This chain's CDR3 is CSAEFLAQYF. The CDR3 DNA reads TGCAGTGCCGAATTTCTAGCGCAGTATTTT. The J gene is TRBJ2-3, the V gene TRBV20-1; D not certain. The CDR3 runs to 10 residues. Trimming left V 6 bases short and J 10 bases short, with 11 bases between. Germline V gene lookup returns CDR1 DFQATT and CDR2 SNEGSKA (reference sequence).

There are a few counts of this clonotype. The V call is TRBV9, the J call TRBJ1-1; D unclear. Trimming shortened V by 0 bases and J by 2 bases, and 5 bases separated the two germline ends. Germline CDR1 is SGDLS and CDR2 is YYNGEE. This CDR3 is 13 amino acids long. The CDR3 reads CASSVDFNTEAFF. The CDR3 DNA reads TGTGCCAGCAGCGTAGACTTTAACACTGAAGCTTTCTTT.

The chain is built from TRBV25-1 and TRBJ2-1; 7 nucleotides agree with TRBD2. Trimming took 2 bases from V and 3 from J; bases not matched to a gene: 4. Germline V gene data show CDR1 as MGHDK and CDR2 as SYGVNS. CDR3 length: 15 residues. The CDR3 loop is CASSELAALYNEQFF. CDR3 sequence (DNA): TGTGCCAGCAGTGAACTAGCGGCACTCTACAATGAGCAGTTCTTC.

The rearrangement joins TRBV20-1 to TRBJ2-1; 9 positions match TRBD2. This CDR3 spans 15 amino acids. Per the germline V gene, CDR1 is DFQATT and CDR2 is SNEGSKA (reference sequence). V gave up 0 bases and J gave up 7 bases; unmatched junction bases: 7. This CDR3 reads CSARDRLAGMNEQFF. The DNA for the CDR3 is TGCAGTGCTAGAGATAGGCTAGCGGGAATGAATGAGCAGTTCTTC.

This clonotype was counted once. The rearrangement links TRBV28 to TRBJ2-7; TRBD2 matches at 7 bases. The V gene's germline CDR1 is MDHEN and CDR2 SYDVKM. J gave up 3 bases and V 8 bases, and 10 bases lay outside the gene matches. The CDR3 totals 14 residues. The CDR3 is CASGRGGSLYEQYF. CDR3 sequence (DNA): TGTGCCAGCGGGCGGGGCGGGAGCCTCTACGAGCAGTACTTC.

CDR3 DNA sequence: TGCAGTGCTAAACGGGTCAATCAGCCCCAGCATTTT. Its protein is CSAKRVNQPQHF. The chain couples TRBV20-1 to TRBJ1-5; no firm D call. This CDR3 contains 12 residues. Trimming cost V 4 bases and J 3 bases, with 7 bases left between them. Germline V gene lookup returns CDR1 DFQATT and CDR2 SNEGSKA (reference sequence).

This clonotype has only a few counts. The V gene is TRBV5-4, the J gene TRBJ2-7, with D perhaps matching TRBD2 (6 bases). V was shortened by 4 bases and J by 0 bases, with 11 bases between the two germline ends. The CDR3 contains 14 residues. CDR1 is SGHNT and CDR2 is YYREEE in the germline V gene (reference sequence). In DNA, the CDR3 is TGTGCCAGCAGCCGGGGGTGGTCCTCCTACGAGCAGTACTTC. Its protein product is CASSRGWSSYEQYF.

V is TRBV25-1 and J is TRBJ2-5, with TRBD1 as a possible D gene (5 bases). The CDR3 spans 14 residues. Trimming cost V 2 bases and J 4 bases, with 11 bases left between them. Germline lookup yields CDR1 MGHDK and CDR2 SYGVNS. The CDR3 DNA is TGTGCCAGCAGTGAAGGACCTAGGGGAGAGACCCAGTACTTC. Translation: CASSEGPRGETQYF.

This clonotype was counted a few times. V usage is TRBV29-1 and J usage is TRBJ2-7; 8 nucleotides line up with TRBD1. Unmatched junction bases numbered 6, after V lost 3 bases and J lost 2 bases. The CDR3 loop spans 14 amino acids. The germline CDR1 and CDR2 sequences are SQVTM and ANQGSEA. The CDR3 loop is CSVEDRENTYEQYF. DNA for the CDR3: TGCAGCGTTGAGGACAGGGAGAATACCTACGAGCAGTACTTC.

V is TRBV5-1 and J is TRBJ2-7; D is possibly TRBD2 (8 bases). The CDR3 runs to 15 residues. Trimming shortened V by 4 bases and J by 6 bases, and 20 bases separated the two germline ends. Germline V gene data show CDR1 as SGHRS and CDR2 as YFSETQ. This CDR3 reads CASSPGGGQFGEQYF. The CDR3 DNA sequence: TGCGCCAGCAGCCCGGGGGGGGGACAGTTCGGCGAGCAGTACTTC.

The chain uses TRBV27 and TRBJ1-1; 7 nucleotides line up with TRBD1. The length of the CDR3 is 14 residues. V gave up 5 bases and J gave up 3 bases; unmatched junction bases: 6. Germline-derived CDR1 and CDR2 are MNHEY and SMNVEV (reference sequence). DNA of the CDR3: TGTGCCAGCAGTCTTAACAGGGGCCACACTGAAGCTTTCTTT. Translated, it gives CASSLNRGHTEAFF.

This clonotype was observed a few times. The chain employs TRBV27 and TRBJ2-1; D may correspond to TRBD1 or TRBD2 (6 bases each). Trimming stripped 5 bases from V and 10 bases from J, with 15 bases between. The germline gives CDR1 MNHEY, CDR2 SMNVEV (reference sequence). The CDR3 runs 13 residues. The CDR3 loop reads CASSGLGGKEQFF. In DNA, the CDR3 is TGTGCCAGCAGTGGGCTGGGGGGCAAGGAGCAGTTCTTC.

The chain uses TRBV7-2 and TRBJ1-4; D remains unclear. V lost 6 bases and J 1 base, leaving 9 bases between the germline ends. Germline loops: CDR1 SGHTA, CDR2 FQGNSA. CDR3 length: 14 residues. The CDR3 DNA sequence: TGTGCCAGCAGGAGGCTGGGAACTAATGAAAAACTGTTTTTT. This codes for CASRRLGTNEKLFF.

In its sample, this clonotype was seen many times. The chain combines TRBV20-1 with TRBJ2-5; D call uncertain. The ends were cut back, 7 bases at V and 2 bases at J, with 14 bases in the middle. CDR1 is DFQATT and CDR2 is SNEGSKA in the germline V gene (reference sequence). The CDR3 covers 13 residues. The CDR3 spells CSDTRQAQETQYF. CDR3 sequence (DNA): TGCAGTGATACCAGGCAAGCACAAGAGACCCAGTACTTC.

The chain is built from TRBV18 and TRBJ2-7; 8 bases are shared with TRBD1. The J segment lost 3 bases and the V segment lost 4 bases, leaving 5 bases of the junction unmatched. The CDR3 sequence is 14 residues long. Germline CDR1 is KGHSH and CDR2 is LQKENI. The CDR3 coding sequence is TGTGCCAGCTCACAAACAGGGGGTTACTACGAGCAGTACTTC. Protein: CASSQTGGYYEQYF.

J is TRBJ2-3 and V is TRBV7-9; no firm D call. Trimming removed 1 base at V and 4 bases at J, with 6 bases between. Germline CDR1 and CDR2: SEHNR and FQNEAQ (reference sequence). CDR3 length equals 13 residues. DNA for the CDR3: TGTGCCAGCAGCTTAGTAACCGCAGATACGCAGTATTTT. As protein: CASSLVTADTQYF.

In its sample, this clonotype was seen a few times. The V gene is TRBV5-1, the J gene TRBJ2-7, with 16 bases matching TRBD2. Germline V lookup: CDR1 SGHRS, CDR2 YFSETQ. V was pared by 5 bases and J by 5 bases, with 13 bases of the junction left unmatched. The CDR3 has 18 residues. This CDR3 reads CASSLGTSGGANPHEQYF. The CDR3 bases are TGCGCCAGCAGTCTGGGGACTAGCGGGGGGGCCAATCCTCACGAGCAGTACTTC.